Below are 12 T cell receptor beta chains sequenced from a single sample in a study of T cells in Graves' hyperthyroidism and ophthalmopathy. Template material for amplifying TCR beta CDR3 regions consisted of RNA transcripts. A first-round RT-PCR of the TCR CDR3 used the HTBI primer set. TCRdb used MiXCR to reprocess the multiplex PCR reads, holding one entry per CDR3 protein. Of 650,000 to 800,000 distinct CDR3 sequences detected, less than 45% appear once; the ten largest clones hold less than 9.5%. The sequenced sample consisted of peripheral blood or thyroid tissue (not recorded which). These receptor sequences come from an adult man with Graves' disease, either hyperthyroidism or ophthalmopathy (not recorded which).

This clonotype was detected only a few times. CDR3 residues: CASSLGGTDQPQHF. The CDR3 bases are TGTGCCAGCAGCTTGGGGGGGACCGATCAGCCCCAGCATTTT. The chain is built from TRBV5-4 and TRBJ1-5; a weak D match, TRBD1 (5 bases). CDR3 length: 14 amino acids. Germline V gene data show CDR1 as SGHNT and CDR2 as YYREEE (reference sequence). The ends were cut back, 0 bases at V and 5 bases at J, with 9 bases in the middle.

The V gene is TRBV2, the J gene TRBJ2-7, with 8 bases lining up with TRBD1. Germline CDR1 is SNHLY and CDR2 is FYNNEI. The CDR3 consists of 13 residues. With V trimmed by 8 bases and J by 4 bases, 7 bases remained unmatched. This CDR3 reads CASVQQGEYEQYF. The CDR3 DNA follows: TGTGCCAGCGTACAACAGGGGGAGTACGAGCAGTACTTC.

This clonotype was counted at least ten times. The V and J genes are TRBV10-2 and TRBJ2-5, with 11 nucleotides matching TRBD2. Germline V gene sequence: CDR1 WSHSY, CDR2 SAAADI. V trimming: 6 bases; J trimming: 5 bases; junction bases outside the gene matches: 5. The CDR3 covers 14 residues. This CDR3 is CASRGTSGPETQYF. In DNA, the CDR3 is TGCGCCAGCAGGGGGACTAGCGGTCCGGAGACCCAGTACTTC.

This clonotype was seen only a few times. CDR3 loop: CASSLTGFEAFF. In nucleotides, the CDR3 is TGCGCCAGCAGCTTGACAGGGTTTGAAGCTTTCTTT. The chain carries TRBV5-1 and TRBJ1-1; D is perhaps TRBD1 (6 bases). CDR3 length equals 12 residues. Trimming removed 1 base at V and 7 bases at J, with 8 bases between. The V gene's germline CDR1 is SGHRS and CDR2 YFSETQ.

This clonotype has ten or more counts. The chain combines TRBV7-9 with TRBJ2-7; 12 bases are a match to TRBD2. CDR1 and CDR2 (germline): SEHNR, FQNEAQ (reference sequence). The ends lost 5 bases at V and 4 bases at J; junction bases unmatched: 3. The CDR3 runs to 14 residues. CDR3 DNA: TGTGCCAGCAGCCCGACTAGCGGGAGTTACGAGCAGTACTTC. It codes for CASSPTSGSYEQYF. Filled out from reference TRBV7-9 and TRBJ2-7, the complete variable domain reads DTGVSQNPRHKITKRGQNVTFRCDPISEHNRLYWYRQTLGQGPEFLTYFQNEAQLEKSRLLSDRFSAERPKGSFSTLEIQRTEQGDSAMYLCASSPTSGSYEQYFGPGTRLTVT.

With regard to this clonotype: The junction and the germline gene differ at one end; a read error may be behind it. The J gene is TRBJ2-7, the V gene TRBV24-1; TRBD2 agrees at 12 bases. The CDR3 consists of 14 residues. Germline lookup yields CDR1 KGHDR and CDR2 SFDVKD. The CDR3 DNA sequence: TGTGCCAGCAGTCCTAGCGGGGGGGCCGTCGAGCAGTACTTC. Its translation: CASSPSGGAVEQYF.

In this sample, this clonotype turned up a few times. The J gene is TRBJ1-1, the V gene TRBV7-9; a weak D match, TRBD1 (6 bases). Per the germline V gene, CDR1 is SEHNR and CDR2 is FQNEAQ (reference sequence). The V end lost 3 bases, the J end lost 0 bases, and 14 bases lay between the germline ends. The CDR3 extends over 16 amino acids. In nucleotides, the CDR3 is TGTGCCAGCAGCTTCTCGGCCGGACAGCTGAACACTGAAGCTTTCTTT. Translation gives CASSFSAGQLNTEAFF.

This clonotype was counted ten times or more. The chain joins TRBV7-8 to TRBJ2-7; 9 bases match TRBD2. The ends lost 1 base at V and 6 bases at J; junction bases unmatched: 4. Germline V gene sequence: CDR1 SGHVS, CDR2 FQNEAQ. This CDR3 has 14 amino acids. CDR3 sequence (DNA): TGTGCCAGCAGCTTAGATAGCGGGAGAGGCGAGCAGTACTTC. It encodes CASSLDSGRGEQYF.

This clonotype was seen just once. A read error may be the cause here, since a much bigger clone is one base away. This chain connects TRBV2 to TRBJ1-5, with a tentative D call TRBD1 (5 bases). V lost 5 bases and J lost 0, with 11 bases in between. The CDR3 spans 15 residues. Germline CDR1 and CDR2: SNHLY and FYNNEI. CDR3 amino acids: CASSWTLNSNQPQHF. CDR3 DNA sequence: TGTGCCAGCAGTTGGACACTAAATAGCAATCAGCCCCAGCATTTT. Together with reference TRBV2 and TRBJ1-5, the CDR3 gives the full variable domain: EPEVTQTPSHQVTQMGQEVILRCVPISNHLYFYWYRQILGQKVEFLVSFYNNEISEKSEIFDDQFSVERPDGSNFTLKIRSTKLEDSAMYFCASSWTLNSNQPQHFGDGTRLSIL.

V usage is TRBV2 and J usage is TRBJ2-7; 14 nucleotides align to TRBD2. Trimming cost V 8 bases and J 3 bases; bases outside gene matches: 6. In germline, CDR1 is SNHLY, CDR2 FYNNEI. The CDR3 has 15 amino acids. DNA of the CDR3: TGTGCCAGCGGCCAGGGACTAGCGGGGGACTACGAGCAGTACTTC. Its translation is CASGQGLAGDYEQYF.

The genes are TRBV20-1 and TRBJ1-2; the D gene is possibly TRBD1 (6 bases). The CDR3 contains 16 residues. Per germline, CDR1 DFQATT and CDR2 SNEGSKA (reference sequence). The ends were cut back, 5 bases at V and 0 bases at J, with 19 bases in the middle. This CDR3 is CSAEGTSEGPNYGYTF. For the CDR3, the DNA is TGCAGTGCTGAGGGGACATCAGAAGGACCTAACTATGGCTACACCTTC.

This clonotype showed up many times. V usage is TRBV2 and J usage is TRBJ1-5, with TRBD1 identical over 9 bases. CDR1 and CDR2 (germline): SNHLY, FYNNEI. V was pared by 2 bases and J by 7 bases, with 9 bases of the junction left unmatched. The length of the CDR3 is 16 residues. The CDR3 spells CASSESSGQGWQPQHF. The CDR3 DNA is TGTGCCAGCAGTGAAAGCTCGGGACAGGGCTGGCAGCCCCAGCATTTT. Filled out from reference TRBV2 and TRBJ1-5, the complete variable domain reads EPEVTQTPSHQVTQMGQEVILRCVPISNHLYFYWYRQILGQKVEFLVSFYNNEISEKSEIFDDQFSVERPDGSNFTLKIRSTKLEDSAMYFCASSESSGQGWQPQHFGDGTRLSIL.